The 8 T cell receptor beta chains listed next were all sequenced from one sample in a study of CD8+ T cells in alopecia areata. RNA was isolated and reverse transcribed to cDNA, the sequencing template. TCRdb's table, derived via immunoSEQ multiplex PCR, lists solely in-frame clones and lacks some. The sample shows roughly 150,000 clones, 55% of them seen only once. Sequenced material: CD4+ T cells sorted from blood. These receptors originate from a human donor in good health.

The genes are TRBV14 and TRBJ1-4; D perhaps matches TRBD1 (5 bases). This CDR3 spans 15 amino acids. The germline gives CDR1 SGHDN, CDR2 FVKESK. The V gene lost 4 bases and the J gene lost 3 bases, with 12 bases spanning the gap. CDR3 protein: CASSREGIPNEKLFF. The CDR3 DNA is TGTGCCAGCAGCCGGGAGGGGATCCCTAATGAAAAACTGTTTTTT.

The chain joins TRBV7-2 to TRBJ2-7; 7 bases are shared with TRBD2. Germline CDR1 is SGHTA and CDR2 is FQGNSA. With V trimmed by 1 base and J by 1 base, 4 bases remained unmatched. This CDR3 region has 15 residues. CDR3 in amino acids: CASSLGSGGSYEQYF. CDR3 in DNA: TGTGCCAGCAGCTTAGGGTCGGGAGGTTCCTACGAGCAGTACTTC.

This clone has only a few counts. The chain joins TRBV29-1 to TRBJ2-7, with a tentative D call TRBD1 (6 bases). This CDR3 contains 13 residues. V dropped 3 bases and J dropped 5 bases, with 14 bases sitting between them. Germline V gene data show CDR1 as SQVTM and CDR2 as ANQGSEA. CDR3 sequence (DNA): TGCAGCGTTGATGCATCACAGGGAAACGAGCAGTACTTC. Translated, it gives CSVDASQGNEQYF.

V gene TRBV6-4 combines with J gene TRBJ2-7; 10 bases fit TRBD2. This CDR3 is built from 15 residues. Germline V lookup: CDR1 MRHNA, CDR2 SNTAGT. Losses at the gene ends were 3 bases for V and 0 bases for J; bases not matched to a gene: 2. The CDR3 here is CASSELAGSSYEQYF. In DNA form, the CDR3 reads TGTGCCAGCAGTGAACTAGCGGGGAGCTCCTACGAGCAGTACTTC.

Notes on this clone: This may arise from a read error, as a much more abundant clone is one base away. The chain uses TRBV29-1 and TRBJ2-5; 12 positions match TRBD2. V was clipped by 4 bases and J by 9 bases; unmatched bases: 9. Germline CDR1 and CDR2: SQVTM and ANQGSEA. The CDR3 runs to 14 residues. The CDR3 loop reads CSVGGTSGPTPQYF. As DNA, the CDR3 is TGCAGCGTTGGGGGGACTAGCGGGCCTACTCCCCAGTACTTC.

This clone was seen only once. This sequence joins TRBV27 and TRBJ2-7; 12 bases align to TRBD2. There are 14 residues in the CDR3. Per the germline V gene, CDR1 is MNHEY and CDR2 is SMNVEV (reference sequence). Trimming removed 6 bases from V and 5 bases from J; junction bases left unmatched: 5. The CDR3 DNA is TGTGCCAGCAGCCGTCGACTAGCGGGAGACGAGCAGTACTTC. It translates to CASSRRLAGDEQYF.

This clone was picked up one time. The V gene is TRBV9, the J gene TRBJ1-2; tentatively, D is TRBD1 (6 bases). The V gene lost 3 bases and the J gene lost 6 bases, with 24 bases spanning the gap. The germline V gene encodes CDR1 SGDLS and CDR2 YYNGEE. The CDR3 has 17 amino acids. CDR3: CASSDSLEADRSDGYTF. The CDR3 coding sequence is TGTGCCAGCAGCGACTCCCTTGAGGCAGACAGGAGCGATGGCTACACCTTC.

The chain recombines TRBV29-1 with TRBJ1-1, with D possibly matching TRBD1 (6 bases). Germline CDR1 reads SQVTM; CDR2 reads ANQGSEA. The CDR3 has 12 residues. With 3 bases removed from V and 6 bases from J, the gap between germline ends came to 11 bases. CDR3 amino acids: CSVDGQSAEAFF. Written as DNA, the CDR3 is TGCAGCGTTGATGGACAGAGCGCTGAAGCTTTCTTT.